This TCR beta chain originates from a study of cytomegalovirus exposure and HLA in healthy donors. PCR used 60 Vbeta primers and 13 Jbeta primers. This table comes from immunoSEQ multiplex PCR, and its TCRdb copy is limited to in-frame clones, with some not included. This sample carries some 180,000 clones, just over 75% of them seen once, and the ten largest clones take approximately 2%. The CDR3 is 14 amino acids. Germline trimming cut 6 bases from V and 4 bases from J; bases unmatched to any gene: 5. Germline-derived CDR1 and CDR2 are MGHDK and SYGVNS. The receptor's source is a man aged 30-40 years in good health and CMV-seronegative. The rearrangement uses TRBV25-1 and TRBJ2-1; 8 bases are shared with TRBD2. The sequenced material came from PBMCs. The CDR3 sequence is CASRAGVGYNEQFF. CDR3 in DNA: TGTGCCAGCAGAGCGGGGGTAGGGTACAATGAGCAGTTCTTC.